The T cell receptor beta chain described here comes from a study of human T cells and chemical hapten exposure. Documented time point: patch test 2, 6 weeks after DPC sensitization. Sample treatment: therapeutic diphenylcyclopropenone sensitization with weekly scalp DPC. MiXCR was run by TCRdb on the RACE reads, yielding one entry per CDR3 protein. The data show about 89,000 distinct CDR3 sequences, approximately 10% seen once. The germline V and J ends were trimmed by 7 bases and 4 bases, with 23 bases remaining between them. This CDR3 spans 16 amino acids. Per germline, CDR1 SGHVS and CDR2 FQNEAQ. The source is a man aged 35-49 years with alopecia areata. Some clones in this sample may be carry-over from other donors' samples. The specimen comprised whole blood, sampled in connection with sensitization to the hapten diphenylcyclopropenone (DPC). The chain carries TRBV7-8 and TRBJ2-7; D is tentatively TRBD1 or TRBD2 (7 bases each). CDR3 nucleotides: TGTGCCAGCAATCCAGGGGGGGCGTCCCCTGGGTACGAGCAGTACGTC. Translating it yields CASNPGGASPGYEQYV.